The 4 T cell receptor beta chains in this list originate from one sample, sequenced in a study of cytomegalovirus exposure and HLA in healthy donors (dated by TCRdb to the late 2010s). The method behind the library was the immunoSEQ multiplex PCR assay. The multiplex PCR relied on a mix of 60 forward primers for TCR Vbeta segments and 13 reverse primers for TCR Jbeta segments. Held by TCRdb, this immuneACCESS table contains in-frame sequences only and omits some clones. Under half of the omission traces to an unresolved V gene where checked; the cause of the rest is unknown. This sample holds about 130,000 clones; approximately 70% were observed only once. The top ten clones comprise around 1.6% of the sample. The sequenced material came from PBMCs. Every receptor here comes from a human donor in good health.

This chain uses TRBV27 with TRBJ1-4, with TRBD1 matching 8 bases. V was clipped by 5 bases and J by 8 bases; unmatched bases: 13. Germline CDR1 is MNHEY and CDR2 is SMNVEV (reference sequence). The CDR3 runs 16 residues. DNA of the CDR3: TGTGCCAGCAGTCGGGTCAGGGGGCTCAGTGGCGAAAAACTGTTTTTT. Its translation is CASSRVRGLSGEKLFF.

This clone occurred a few times. This chain joins TRBV19 and TRBJ1-3; 9 bases agree with TRBD1. The germline CDR1 and CDR2 sequences are LNHDA and SQIVND (reference sequence). V shed 8 bases, J shed 0 bases, and the junction held 8 bases outside the gene matches. The CDR3 is 16 residues long. The CDR3 protein is CASSTQGAYSGNTIYF. The DNA of the CDR3 is TGTGCCAGTTCAACACAGGGGGCTTACTCTGGAAACACCATATATTTT.

This chain joins TRBV6-5 and TRBJ2-7; maybe TRBD1 (5 bases). Deletions cut 0 bases from V and 5 bases from J, with 14 bases between. Germline assignment: CDR1 MNHEY and CDR2 SVGAGI. This CDR3 region has 15 residues. CDR3 DNA: TGTGCCAGCAGTTACTCGGGGCGGTTCGTGAACGAGCAGTACTTC. Its translation: CASSYSGRFVNEQYF.

The chain has TRBV6-5 and TRBJ2-2; 10 bases agree with TRBD1. The V segment lost 7 bases and the J segment 5 bases; nucleotides outside the gene matches: 7. The length of the CDR3 is 15 residues. Germline assignment: CDR1 MNHEY and CDR2 SVGAGI. DNA of the CDR3: TGTGCCAGCAAGTTTCCGGGACAGGGGACCGGGGAGCTGTTTTTT. The encoded protein is CASKFPGQGTGELFF.